The 9 T cell receptor beta chains given below trace back to one sample, sequenced in a study of cytomegalovirus exposure and HLA in healthy donors. PCR involved 60 Vbeta and 13 Jbeta primers. Clones were sequenced by immunoSEQ multiplex PCR, and TCRdb holds only the in-frame ones, with some missing. The sample has about 130,000 clones, 77% seen once. The specimen sequenced was PBMCs. The receptors shown here come from a male donor in good health and CMV-seropositive.

The chain links TRBV7-2 to TRBJ2-1, with 7 bases that match TRBD1. CDR1 SGHTA and CDR2 FQGNSA come from the germline V gene. There are 15 residues in the CDR3. V was clipped by 9 bases and J by 0 bases; unmatched bases: 8. CDR3 DNA sequence: TGTGCCAGTCTACAGGGGTCCAGCTCCTACAATGAGCAGTTCTTC. Its protein is CASLQGSSSYNEQFF. Supplemented by reference TRBV7-2 and TRBJ2-1, the full variable domain reads GAGVSQSPSNKVTEKGKDVELRCDPISGHTALYWYRQSLGQGLEFLIYFQGNSAPDKSGLPSDRFSAERTGGSVSTLTIQRTQQEDSAVYLCASLQGSSSYNEQFFGPGTRLTVL.

V is TRBV5-4 and J is TRBJ2-7; TRBD1 matches at 7 bases. The J segment lost 5 bases and the V segment lost 1 base, leaving 6 bases of the junction unmatched. Germline loops: CDR1 SGHNT, CDR2 YYREEE (reference sequence). The CDR3 length is 14 residues. The DNA for the CDR3 is TGTGCCAGCAGCTTGAGACAGGGAAAGGACGAGCAGTACTTC. Translating gives CASSLRQGKDEQYF.

The chain recombines TRBV7-8 with TRBJ1-3, with D unclear. CDR1 is SGHVS, CDR2 FQNEAQ, per germline. There are 13 residues in the CDR3. The ends were cut back, 5 bases at V and 4 bases at J, with 9 bases in the middle. In DNA, the CDR3 is TGTGCCAGCAGCCCCCTCGGGGGAAACACCATATATTTT. It yields the protein CASSPLGGNTIYF.

V is TRBV27 and J is TRBJ1-2, with TRBD1 identical over 8 bases. After removal of 6 bases from V and 8 bases from J, the junction contained 8 bases not matched to a gene. The germline V gene encodes CDR1 MNHEY and CDR2 SMNVEV (reference sequence). This CDR3 region has 13 residues. The CDR3 region has the DNA TGTGCCAGCAGCATACAGGGGGGTTTCGGCTACACCTTC. This sequence encodes CASSIQGGFGYTF.

This sequence joins TRBV15 and TRBJ2-7; possibly TRBD2 for D (5 bases). Germline-derived CDR1 and CDR2 are LNHNV and YYDKDF (reference sequence). The CDR3 has 15 amino acids. Trimming took off 4 bases at V and 3 bases at J, with 16 bases between the two ends. The CDR3 here is CATSTRRRGGYEQYF. The DNA for the CDR3 is TGTGCCACCAGCACAAGACGACGGGGTGGCTACGAGCAGTACTTC.

This clone was counted only a few times. The V call is TRBV2, the J call TRBJ1-1, with D uncertain. Germline lookup yields CDR1 SNHLY and CDR2 FYNNEI. Trimming cost V 2 bases and J 4 bases, with 14 bases left between them. CDR3 length equals 15 residues. In DNA, the CDR3 is TGTGCCAGCAGTGAATCGGGAGGTTGGGTCACTGAAGCTTTCTTT. This gives the protein CASSESGGWVTEAFF.

The chain has TRBV19 and TRBJ1-2; D gene ambiguous. There are 15 residues in the CDR3. CDR1 and CDR2 from the germline V gene are LNHDA and SQIVND (reference sequence). The V and J ends lost 1 base and 4 bases respectively, with 13 bases between them. The CDR3 nucleotides read TGTGCCAGTAGTATAGTCCCTCCTGTTCCCTATGGCTACACCTTC. The encoded protein is CASSIVPPVPYGYTF.

A word on this clone: Sequence at one end of the junction differs from germline and may be a read error. The V call is TRBV30, the J call TRBJ2-3, with 7 bases that match TRBD2. Germline assignment: CDR1 GTSNPN and CDR2 SVGIG (reference sequence). The CDR3 spans 14 residues. DNA for the CDR3: TGTGCCAGGAGTAGCGGGTATAGCACAGATACGCAGTATTTT. This sequence encodes CARSSGYSTDTQYF.

This clone has only one observation. The chain has TRBV28 and TRBJ1-5, with 7 positions matching TRBD1. The J segment lost 0 bases and the V segment lost 4 bases, leaving 6 bases of the junction unmatched. Looked up from germline, CDR1 is MDHEN and CDR2 is SYDVKM. The length of the CDR3 is 16 residues. The CDR3 DNA reads TGTGCCAGCAGTTCGTTGACAGGGTATAGCAATCAGCCCCAGCATTTT. It is translated as CASSSLTGYSNQPQHF.